This TCR beta chain was captured by sequencing in a study of blood T cell repertoires in COVID-19 (TCRdb year 2020). Context from the whole study: Collaborator samples came from the United States, Italy and Spain and covered acute and convalescent phases of COVID-19. The material from the prospective study consisted of cDNA or gDNA derived from T cells, B-cell-depleted T cells, or PBMCs. Deeply sampled blood TCRbeta repertoires from subjects exposed to, actively infected with, or recovered from COVID-19 were included in the dataset. The repertoires were released in a freely available public database meant as a resource for research on the immune response to SARS-CoV-2. The samples were drawn from two sources: the first 160 participants of the ongoing ImmuneRACE study, and 1,000 to 1,500 subjects contributed by 6 global collaborators. Nearly every sample came with metadata listing a de-identified subject ID, COVID-19 status, age in years and sex. Where available, HLA class I and class II types were taken from metadata supplied by the sample provider and were not determined by assay-based typing. Here is what the overall study found, with its caveats: The amount of clinical and demographic metadata varied by source and participant and was provided uncurated.

Another Seattle source contributed samples from volunteer blood donors who had recovered from COVID-19. Each collaborating institution followed its own protocols to collect whole blood in K2EDTA tubes. For TCRbeta analysis, collaborators shipped samples in one of three forms: frozen whole blood, isolated PBMCs, or DNA extracted from either of those sample types. TCRbeta CDR3 regions were amplified from genomic DNA using the immunoSEQ Assay, a bias-controlled multiplex PCR. Per the source publication's procedure: Within the assay, amplification of reference gene primers was used to estimate how many nucleated cells each sample contained. Sequence reads were collapsed and filtered to measure the absolute abundance of every unique TCRbeta CDR3 rearrangement. Productive Simpson clonality was computed per sample as the square root of Simpson's diversity index over productive rearrangements. The immuneACCESS repertoire file appears here via TCRdb, limited to in-frame rearrangements. These files lack a portion of the clones; in checked studies, under half of the deficit traces to unresolved V genes, and the cause of the others is not known. The V and J calls and the clone size are those of that table, but D and trimming were determined from the DNA. The sample has some 200,000 clones on record, 70% to 90% of them singletons. The top ten clones comprise 2.9% of the sample.

Of note for this clone: Its antigen is still unknown. No clone much larger than this one lies a single base away; base qualities are absent.

The CDR3 contains 16 residues, cysteine and phenylalanine counted. Just the 48-base CDR3 DNA is kept, in frame starting at base 1. Looking up the germline V gene yields CDR1 SGDLS and CDR2 YYNGEE. From V the trimming removes 2 bases and from J it removes 1 base, while the gene matches leave 8 bases of the junction unaccounted for. The chain links TRBV9 with TRBJ2-5, with TRBD2 identical over 7 junction bases. Sequencing used peripheral blood. The receptor was isolated from a man in his forties or fifties who had recovered from COVID-19. In nucleotide form, the sequence is TGTGCCAGCAGCGTGTCTCACAGCGGGACCCAAGAGACCCAGTACTTC. Its amino acids are CASSVSHSGTQETQYF. With the portions outside the CDR3 filled from the reference TRBV9 and TRBJ2-5 genes, the complete variable region becomes DSGVTQTPKHLITATGQRVTLRCSPRSGDLSVYWYQQSLDQGLQFLIQYYNGEERAKGNILERFSAQQFPDLHSELNLSSLELGDSALYFCASSVSHSGTQETQYFGPGTRLLVL.